This T cell receptor (beta chain) was observed in a study of identical twins. A universal primer site arose from template switching, and cDNA bore unique molecular identifiers. TCRdb re-called the 5' RACE reads through MiXCR, storing one row per CDR3 protein. The sample includes some 900,000 distinct CDR3 sequences, approximately 13% of them seen just once. This clonotype was observed at least ten times. As yet, its antigen is unknown. Study findings and constraints: Out-of-frame TCR alpha sharing in monozygotic twins exceeded recombination model predictions. Some out-of-frame alpha sequences were shared by twins, and these showed excess low generation probability.

The CDR3 covers 13 residues. Trimming stripped 5 bases from V and 5 bases from J, with 13 bases between. This sample also belongs to another study, concerning yellow fever vaccine responses in identical twins.

The sequence came from a woman younger than 35 in good health. Material for sequencing was PBMCs. V gene TRBV12-3 or TRBV12-4 combines with J gene TRBJ2-7; TRBD1 is a possible D gene (6 bases). The CDR3 nucleotides are TGTGCCAGCAGTCCACAGGGAGTACACGAGCAGTACGTC. Protein: CASSPQGVHEQYV.